This T cell receptor (beta chain) was sequenced for a study of cytomegalovirus exposure and HLA in healthy donors. Both 60 Vbeta primers and 13 Jbeta primers went into the PCR. The method was immunoSEQ multiplex PCR; TCRdb's version includes in-frame clones alone and lacks a portion of them. Of approximately 160,000 clones listed, roughly 80% are singletons. Study results and limitations: The authors later found HLA-associated TCR beta chains more clonally expanded than equally common others. Published work reported that the classifier diagnosed cytomegalovirus status with high specificity and sensitivity.

Trimming cost V 8 bases and J 3 bases; bases outside gene matches: 6. The CDR3 is made up of 13 amino acids. Germline CDR1 is ENHRY and CDR2 is SYGVKD. In this sample, this clone turned up once. Its cognate antigen is unknown. The receptor's source is a man aged 25 to 40 in good health and CMV-seropositive. This sequence joins TRBV10-3 and TRBJ2-7; 8 nucleotides align to TRBD1. The sample consisted of PBMCs. CDR3 bases: TGTGCCATCCCGACAGGGGACGACTACGAGCAGTACTTC. Protein product: CAIPTGDDYEQYF.